These 20 T cell receptor beta chains originate from one sample sequenced in a study of blood T cell repertoires in COVID-19. Generated by immunoSEQ multiplex PCR, the TCRdb table keeps only in-frame clones and is missing some. The table shows fewer than 250,000 clones, with approximately 91% occurring only once. Sequencing was done on a sample of peripheral blood. Receptor source: a man in his fifties or sixties who had recovered from COVID-19.

This clone was seen a handful of times. V is TRBV4-1 and J is TRBJ1-1, with D possibly matching TRBD1 (5 bases). CDR3 length equals 15 residues. Trimming shortened V by 1 base and J by 4 bases, and 13 bases separated the two germline ends. CDR1 and CDR2 (germline): MGHRA, YSYEKL. CDR3 DNA: TGCGCCAGCAGCCAAGGGGGGGTAAGGGGCACTGAAGCTTTCTTT. It encodes CASSQGGVRGTEAFF.

The V call is TRBV27, the J call TRBJ1-2; 8 bases line up with TRBD1. The V and J ends lost 5 bases and 2 bases, in that order; junction bases with no gene match: 1. CDR1 and CDR2 (germline): MNHEY, SMNVEV (reference sequence). This CDR3 spans 13 amino acids. CDR3 DNA: TGTGCCAGCAGTACAGGGGGAAACTATGGCTACACCTTC. Encoded protein: CASSTGGNYGYTF.

The chain is built from TRBV13 and TRBJ2-3, with TRBD2 matching 10 bases. Germline lookup yields CDR1 PRHDT and CDR2 FYEKMQ (reference sequence). This CDR3 is built from 15 residues. V shed 4 bases and J 6 bases; nucleotides not matched to a gene: 7. The CDR3 loop reads CASSSTSGIIDTQYF. DNA for the CDR3: TGTGCCAGCAGCTCAACTAGCGGGATAATTGATACGCAGTATTTT. Drawing the rest from reference TRBV13 and TRBJ2-3, the complete variable domain is AAGVIQSPRHLIKEKRETATLKCYPIPRHDTVYWYQQGPGQDPQFLISFYEKMQSDKGSIPDRFSAQQFSDYHSELNMSSLELGDSALYFCASSSTSGIIDTQYFGPGTRLTVL.

This clone turned up a few times. This chain uses TRBV12-3 or TRBV12-4 with TRBJ1-1, with D unclear. V shed 4 bases and J shed 2 bases, with 8 bases lying between them. The CDR3 has 13 residues. CDR3 DNA: TGTGCCAGCAGTTCCCAGATAAACACTGAAGCTTTCTTT. It translates to CASSSQINTEAFF.

The table lists this clone with many counts. The J gene is TRBJ1-6, the V gene TRBV2; D remains ambiguous. This CDR3 has 15 residues. The germline V gene encodes CDR1 SNHLY and CDR2 FYNNEI. V was trimmed by 6 bases and J by 10 bases, leaving 19 bases between them. The CDR3 sequence is CASRERRALGSPLHF. CDR3 nucleotide sequence: TGTGCCAGCAGGGAGCGTCGAGCCCTCGGCTCACCCCTCCACTTT.

J is TRBJ2-7 and V is TRBV12-3 or TRBV12-4; 7 bases line up with TRBD1. With V trimmed by 6 bases and J by 4 bases, 3 bases remained unmatched. The CDR3 totals 12 residues. The CDR3 reads CASRQDRYEQYF. CDR3 DNA: TGTGCCAGCAGGCAGGACAGGTACGAGCAGTACTTC.

This clone was counted a single time. The chain links TRBV23-1 to TRBJ2-3, with TRBD1 matching 12 bases. TRBV23-1 is an ORF, and what it does is uncertain. Trimming took 2 bases from V and 4 from J; bases not matched to a gene: 4. This CDR3 comprises 16 residues. In DNA, the CDR3 is TGCGCCAGCAGTCAAAGGGGACAGGGGGCGGCAGATACGCAGTATTTT. Translated: CASSQRGQGAADTQYF.

The sample holds one count of this clone. CDR3 sequence: CASSLTGQGSYNSPLHF. The CDR3 nucleotides read TGTGCCAGCAGCTTAACGGGACAGGGGTCCTATAATTCACCCCTCCACTTT. V usage is TRBV7-3 and J usage is TRBJ1-6, with 10 nucleotides matching TRBD1. This CDR3 contains 17 residues. V was clipped by 0 bases and J by 1 base; unmatched bases: 0. CDR1 is SGHTA, CDR2 FQGTGA, per germline.

The chain uses TRBV19 and TRBJ2-7; TRBD2 matches at 7 bases. Trimming took 4 bases from V and 4 from J; bases not matched to a gene: 13. The CDR3 loop spans 16 amino acids. Per the germline V gene, CDR1 is LNHDA and CDR2 is SQIVND (reference sequence). CDR3 DNA sequence: TGTGCCAGTAGTACCCTCGGCGGGGCGGGAGTTTACGAGCAGTACTTC. Its protein product is CASSTLGGAGVYEQYF.

This rearrangement joins TRBV19 to TRBJ2-5; 7 nucleotides align to TRBD1. The CDR3 spans 14 residues. Germline CDR1 reads LNHDA; CDR2 reads SQIVND (reference sequence). Germline trimming cut 1 base from V and 7 bases from J; bases unmatched to any gene: 6. This chain's CDR3 is CASSIGGHRGTQYF. CDR3 coding DNA: TGTGCCAGTAGTATAGGGGGTCACAGGGGGACCCAGTACTTC.

The chain carries TRBV7-3 and TRBJ2-2; the match to TRBD1 covers 9 bases. The CDR3 is 16 residues long. V dropped 3 bases and J dropped 5; count of bases not matched to a gene: 7. Germline V gene sequence: CDR1 SGHTA, CDR2 FQGTGA. The CDR3 DNA reads as TGTGCCAGCAGCTTGGTTGGCGGGACAGGGACCGGGGAGCTGTTTTTT. It codes for CASSLVGGTGTGELFF.

The chain couples TRBV6-2 or TRBV6-3 to TRBJ2-2; TRBD2 aligns across 11 bases. Germline lookup yields CDR1 MNHEY and CDR2 SVGEGT. The trim removed 5 bases at V and 3 bases at J, leaving 5 bases unmatched. CDR3 length: 16 residues. In DNA, the CDR3 is TGTGCCAGCAGTACCCCACTAGCGGGGGACACCGGGGAGCTGTTTTTT. Encoded protein: CASSTPLAGDTGELFF.

The chain employs TRBV4-1 and TRBJ1-3; D uncertain. The CDR3 runs to 15 residues. The ends were cut back, 0 bases at V and 3 bases at J, with 9 bases in the middle. Germline V gene data show CDR1 as MGHRA and CDR2 as YSYEKL. The chain's CDR3 is CASSQDQVRGNTIYF. The DNA for the CDR3 is TGCGCCAGCAGCCAAGATCAGGTGCGTGGAAACACCATATATTTT.

V gene TRBV7-3 combines with J gene TRBJ2-7, with TRBD2 matching 13 bases. Germline V CDR1 and CDR2: SGHTA, FQGTGA. The CDR3 covers 16 residues. Unmatched junction bases numbered 5, after V lost 0 bases and J lost 6 bases. In DNA, the CDR3 is TGTGCCAGCAGCTTAACACCCGGACTAGCGGGGGCCGAGCAGTACTTC. Translating it yields CASSLTPGLAGAEQYF.

The J gene is TRBJ2-3, the V gene TRBV7-9; 9 bases match TRBD1. Germline loops: CDR1 SEHNR, CDR2 FQNEAQ (reference sequence). J was trimmed by 4 bases and V by 5 bases; bases with no gene match: 7. This CDR3 is built from 15 residues. This CDR3 reads CASSLMGQGADTQYF. The CDR3, as DNA: TGTGCCAGCAGCCTCATGGGACAGGGTGCAGATACGCAGTATTTT.

The genes are TRBV4-1 and TRBJ2-2; D is perhaps TRBD1 (6 bases). V was trimmed by 4 bases and J by 1 base, leaving 16 bases between them. Per the germline V gene, CDR1 is MGHRA and CDR2 is YSYEKL. CDR3 size: 17 residues. CDR3 sequence: CASSPSLGAENTGELFF. DNA of the CDR3: TGCGCCAGCAGCCCCTCCCTGGGGGCCGAGAACACCGGGGAGCTGTTTTTT.

The chain combines TRBV5-4 with TRBJ1-4; possibly TRBD1 for D (5 bases). The CDR3 has 16 amino acids. The ends were cut back, 4 bases at V and 0 bases at J, with 13 bases in the middle. Germline CDR1 is SGHNT and CDR2 is YYREEE (reference sequence). This CDR3 is CASSRTDRTTNEKLFF. In DNA, the CDR3 is TGTGCCAGCAGCCGGACCGACAGAACAACTAATGAAAAACTGTTTTTT.

The chain is built from TRBV29-1 and TRBJ1-2, with D perhaps TRBD1 (6 bases). V was pared by 4 bases and J by 5 bases, with 14 bases between. CDR1 is SQVTM, CDR2 ANQGSEA, per germline. The CDR3 totals 13 residues. CDR3 in amino acids: CSVAGGILYGYTF. CDR3 bases: TGCAGCGTTGCGGGGGGCATCCTGTATGGCTACACCTTC.

The V call is TRBV19, the J call TRBJ2-4, with D tentatively TRBD2 (6 bases). V lost 6 bases to trimming and J lost 5 bases, with 14 bases between them. The germline CDR1 and CDR2 sequences are LNHDA and SQIVND (reference sequence). The CDR3 extends over 14 amino acids. The DNA of the CDR3 is TGTGCCAGTAGCCGCCGGGGGTGGCAAAACATTCAGTACTTC. Translating gives CASSRRGWQNIQYF.

This chain joins TRBV3-1 (or the pseudogene TRBV3-2) and TRBJ2-5, with D unresolved. The CDR3 is 15 amino acids. CDR1 is LGHDT, CDR2 YNNKEL, per germline (reference sequence). The V end was cut by 0 bases, the J end by 7 bases, with 15 bases between. Here the CDR3 DNA reads TGTGCCAGCAGCCAAGATCTCCGGCCCCCGGGGACCCAGTACTTC. Protein sequence: CASSQDLRPPGTQYF.